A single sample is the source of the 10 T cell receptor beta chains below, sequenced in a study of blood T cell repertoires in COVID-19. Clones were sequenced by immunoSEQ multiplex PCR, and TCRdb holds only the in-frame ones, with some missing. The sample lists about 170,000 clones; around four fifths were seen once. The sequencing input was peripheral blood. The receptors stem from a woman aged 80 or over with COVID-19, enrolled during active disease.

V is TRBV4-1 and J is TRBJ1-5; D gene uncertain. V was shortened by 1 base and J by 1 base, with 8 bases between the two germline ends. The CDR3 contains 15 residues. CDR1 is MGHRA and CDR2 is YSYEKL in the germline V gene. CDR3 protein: CASSQAVGSNQPQHF. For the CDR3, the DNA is TGCGCCAGCAGCCAAGCCGTGGGCAGCAATCAGCCCCAGCATTTT.

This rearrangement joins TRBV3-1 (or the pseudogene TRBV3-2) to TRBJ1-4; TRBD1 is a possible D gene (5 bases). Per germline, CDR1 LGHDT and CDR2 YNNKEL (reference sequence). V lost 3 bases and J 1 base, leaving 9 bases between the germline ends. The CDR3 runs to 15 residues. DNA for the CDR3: TGTGCCAGCAGCCAGTGGGGGGAAACTAATGAAAAACTGTTTTTT. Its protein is CASSQWGETNEKLFF.

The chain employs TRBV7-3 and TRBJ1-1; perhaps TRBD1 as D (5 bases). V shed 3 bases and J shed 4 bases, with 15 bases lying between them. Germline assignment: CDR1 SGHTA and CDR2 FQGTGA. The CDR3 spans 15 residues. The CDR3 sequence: CASSFSSGPSTEAFF. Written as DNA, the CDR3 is TGTGCCAGCAGCTTCAGTTCAGGGCCGTCCACTGAAGCTTTCTTT.

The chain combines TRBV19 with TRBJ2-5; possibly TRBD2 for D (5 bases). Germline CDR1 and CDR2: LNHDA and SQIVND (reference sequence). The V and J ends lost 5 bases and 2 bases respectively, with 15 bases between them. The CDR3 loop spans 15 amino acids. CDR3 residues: CASSEVAGAQETQYF. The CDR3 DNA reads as TGTGCCAGTAGTGAGGTCGCGGGCGCGCAAGAGACCCAGTACTTC. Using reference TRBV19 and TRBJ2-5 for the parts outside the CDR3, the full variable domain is DGGITQSPKYLFRKEGQNVTLSCEQNLNHDAMYWYRQDPGQGLRLIYYSQIVNDFQKGDIAEGYSVSREKKESFPLTVTSAQKNPTAFYLCASSEVAGAQETQYFGPGTRLLVL.

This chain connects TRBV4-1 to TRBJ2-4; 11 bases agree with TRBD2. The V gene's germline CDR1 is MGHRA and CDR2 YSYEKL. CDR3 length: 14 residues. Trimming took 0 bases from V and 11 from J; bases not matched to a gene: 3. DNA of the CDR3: TGCGCCAGCAGCCAAGACCGACTAGCGGGGCTTCAGTACTTC. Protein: CASSQDRLAGLQYF.

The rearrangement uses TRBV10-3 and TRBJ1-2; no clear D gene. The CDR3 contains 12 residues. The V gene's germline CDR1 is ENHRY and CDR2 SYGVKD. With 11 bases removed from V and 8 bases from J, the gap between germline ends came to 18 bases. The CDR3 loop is CASAPGESGYTF. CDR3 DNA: TGTGCCTCTGCCCCCGGTGAGTCGGGCTACACCTTC.

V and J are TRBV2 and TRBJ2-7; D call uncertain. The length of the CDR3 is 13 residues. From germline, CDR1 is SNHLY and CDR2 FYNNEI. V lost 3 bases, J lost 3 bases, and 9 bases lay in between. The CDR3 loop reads CASSESVYYEQYF. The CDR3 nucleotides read TGTGCCAGCAGTGAGTCTGTTTACTACGAGCAGTACTTC.

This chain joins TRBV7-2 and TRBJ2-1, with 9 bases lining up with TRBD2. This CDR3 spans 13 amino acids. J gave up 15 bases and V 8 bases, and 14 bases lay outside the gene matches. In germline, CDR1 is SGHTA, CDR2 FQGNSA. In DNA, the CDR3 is TGTGCCAGCGGGGGGCAGCGGGAGGCCGTGCCGTTCTTC. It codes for CASGGQREAVPFF.

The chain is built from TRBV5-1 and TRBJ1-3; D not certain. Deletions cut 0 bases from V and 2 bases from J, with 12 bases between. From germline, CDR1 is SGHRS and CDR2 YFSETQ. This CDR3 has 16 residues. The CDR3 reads CASSLGPRAAGNTIYF. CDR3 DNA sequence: TGCGCCAGCAGCTTGGGACCGCGGGCCGCTGGAAACACCATATATTTT. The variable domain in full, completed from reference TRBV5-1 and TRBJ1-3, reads KAGVTQTPRYLIKTRGQQVTLSCSPISGHRSVSWYQQTPGQGLQFLFEYFSETQRNKGNFPGRFSGRQFSNSRSEMNVSTLELGDSALYLCASSLGPRAAGNTIYFGEGSWLTVV.

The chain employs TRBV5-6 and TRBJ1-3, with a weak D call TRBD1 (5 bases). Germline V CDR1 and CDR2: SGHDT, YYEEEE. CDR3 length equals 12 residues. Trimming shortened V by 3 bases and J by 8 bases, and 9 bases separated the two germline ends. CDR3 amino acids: CASSSRVDTIYF. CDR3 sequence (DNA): TGTGCCAGCAGCTCCAGGGTCGACACCATATATTTT.